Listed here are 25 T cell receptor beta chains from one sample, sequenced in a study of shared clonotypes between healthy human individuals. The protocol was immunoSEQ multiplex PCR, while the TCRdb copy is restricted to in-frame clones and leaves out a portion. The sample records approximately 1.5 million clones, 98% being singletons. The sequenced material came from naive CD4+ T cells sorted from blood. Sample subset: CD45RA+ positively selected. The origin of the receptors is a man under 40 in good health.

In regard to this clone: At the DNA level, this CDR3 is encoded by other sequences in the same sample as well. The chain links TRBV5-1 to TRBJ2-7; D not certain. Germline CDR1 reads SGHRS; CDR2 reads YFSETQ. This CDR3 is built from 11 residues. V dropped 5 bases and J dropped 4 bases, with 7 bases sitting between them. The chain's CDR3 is CASRGEYEQYF. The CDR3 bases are TGCGCCAGCAGAGGCGAGTACGAGCAGTACTTC. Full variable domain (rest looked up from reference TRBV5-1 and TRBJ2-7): KAGVTQTPRYLIKTRGQQVTLSCSPISGHRSVSWYQQTPGQGLQFLFEYFSETQRNKGNFPGRFSGRQFSNSRSEMNVSTLELGDSALYLCASRGEYEQYFGPGTRLTVT.

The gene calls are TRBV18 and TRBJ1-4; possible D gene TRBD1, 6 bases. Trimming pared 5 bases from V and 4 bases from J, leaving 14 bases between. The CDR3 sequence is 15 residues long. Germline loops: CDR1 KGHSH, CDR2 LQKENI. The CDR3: CASSYNTGSNEKLFF. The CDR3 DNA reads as TGTGCCAGCTCATATAACACAGGGAGTAATGAAAAACTGTTTTTT. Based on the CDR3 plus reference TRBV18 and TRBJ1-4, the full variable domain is NAGVMQNPRHLVRRRGQEARLRCSPMKGHSHVYWYRQLPEEGLKFMVYLQKENIIDESGMPKERFSAEFPKEGPSILRIQQVVRGDSAAYFCASSYNTGSNEKLFFGSGTQLSVL.

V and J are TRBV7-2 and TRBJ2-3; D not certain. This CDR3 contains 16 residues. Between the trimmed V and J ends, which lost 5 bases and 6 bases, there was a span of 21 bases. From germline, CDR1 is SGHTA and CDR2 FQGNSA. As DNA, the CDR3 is TGTGCCAGCAGCCGCTGGGTTGCTACCACCAGGGATACGCAGTATTTT. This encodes CASSRWVATTRDTQYF.

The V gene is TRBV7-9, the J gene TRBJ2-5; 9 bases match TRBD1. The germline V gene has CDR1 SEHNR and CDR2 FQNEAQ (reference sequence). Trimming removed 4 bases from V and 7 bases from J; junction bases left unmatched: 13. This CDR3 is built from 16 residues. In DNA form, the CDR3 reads TGTGCCAGCAGCTACGGGACAGGGTCCGAGTTTGGGACCCAGTACTTC. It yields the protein CASSYGTGSEFGTQYF.

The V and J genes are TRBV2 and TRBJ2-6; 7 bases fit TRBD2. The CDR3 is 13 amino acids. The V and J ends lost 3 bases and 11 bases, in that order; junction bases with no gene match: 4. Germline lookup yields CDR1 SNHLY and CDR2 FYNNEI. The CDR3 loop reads CASSDRGDHVLTF. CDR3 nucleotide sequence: TGTGCCAGCAGTGACCGGGGGGACCACGTCCTGACTTTC.

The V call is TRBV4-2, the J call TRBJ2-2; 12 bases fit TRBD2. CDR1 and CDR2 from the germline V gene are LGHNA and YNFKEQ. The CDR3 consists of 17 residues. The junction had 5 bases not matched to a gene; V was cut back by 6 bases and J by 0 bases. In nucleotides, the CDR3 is TGTGCCAGCAGGACGAGGACTAGCGGGGCGAACACCGGGGAGCTGTTTTTT. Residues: CASRTRTSGANTGELFF.

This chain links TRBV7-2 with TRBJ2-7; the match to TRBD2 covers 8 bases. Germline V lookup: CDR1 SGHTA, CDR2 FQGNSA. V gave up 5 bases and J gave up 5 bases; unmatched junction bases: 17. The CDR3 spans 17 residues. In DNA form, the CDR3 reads TGTGCCAGCAGCACCCTAACGGGGGGGCTTTTTCCCAACGAGCAGTACTTC. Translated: CASSTLTGGLFPNEQYF.

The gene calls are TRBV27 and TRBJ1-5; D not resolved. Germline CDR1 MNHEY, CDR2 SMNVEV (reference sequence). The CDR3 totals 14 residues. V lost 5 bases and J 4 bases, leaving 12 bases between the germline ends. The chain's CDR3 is CASSGRSWNQPQHF. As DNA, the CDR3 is TGTGCCAGCAGTGGGCGCTCGTGGAATCAGCCCCAGCATTTT.

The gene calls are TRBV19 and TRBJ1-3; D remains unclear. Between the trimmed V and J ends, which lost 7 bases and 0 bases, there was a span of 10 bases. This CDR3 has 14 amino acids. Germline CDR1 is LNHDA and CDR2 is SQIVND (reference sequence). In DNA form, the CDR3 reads TGTGCCAGTAAGACACTAGCCTCTGGAAACACCATATATTTT. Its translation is CASKTLASGNTIYF.

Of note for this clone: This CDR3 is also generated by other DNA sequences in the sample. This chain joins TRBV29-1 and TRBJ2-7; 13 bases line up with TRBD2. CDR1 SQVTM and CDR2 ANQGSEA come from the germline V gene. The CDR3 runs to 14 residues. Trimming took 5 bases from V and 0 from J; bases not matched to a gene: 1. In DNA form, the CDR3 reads TGCAGCGTTCGGACTAGCGGGAGCTCCTACGAGCAGTACTTC. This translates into CSVRTSGSSYEQYF.

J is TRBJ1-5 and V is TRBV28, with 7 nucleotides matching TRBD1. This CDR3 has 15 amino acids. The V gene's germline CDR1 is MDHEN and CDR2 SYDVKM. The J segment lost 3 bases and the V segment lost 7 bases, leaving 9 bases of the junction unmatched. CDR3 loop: CASTSPGTDNQPQHF. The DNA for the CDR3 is TGTGCCAGCACCTCGCCCGGGACAGACAATCAGCCCCAGCATTTT.

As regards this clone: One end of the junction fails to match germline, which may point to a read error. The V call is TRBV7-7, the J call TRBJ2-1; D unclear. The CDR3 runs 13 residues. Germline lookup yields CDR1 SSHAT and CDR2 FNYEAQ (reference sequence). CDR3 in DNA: TGTGCTAGCAGTCCCCAGTTGTTCGGTGAGCAGTTCTTC. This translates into CASSPQLFGEQFF.

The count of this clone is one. The CDR3 protein is CASSSPPYRDHQQYF. The CDR3 region has the DNA TGTGCCAGCTCATCCCCCCCCTACAGAGATCACCAGCAGTACTTC. V gene TRBV18 combines with J gene TRBJ2-7; D gene ambiguous. Trimming took 5 bases from V and 8 from J, leaving 22 bases between them. The CDR3 covers 15 residues. Per germline, CDR1 KGHSH and CDR2 LQKENI.

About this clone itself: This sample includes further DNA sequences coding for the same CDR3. CDR3 nucleotide sequence: TGTGCCAGCTCACCCTTAGCGGGAGCGAACACCGGGGAGCTGTTTTTT. It codes for CASSPLAGANTGELFF. The rearrangement uses TRBV18 and TRBJ2-2; 9 positions match TRBD2. V was clipped by 3 bases and J by 0 bases; unmatched bases: 2. CDR1 is KGHSH, CDR2 LQKENI, per germline. The length of the CDR3 is 16 residues.

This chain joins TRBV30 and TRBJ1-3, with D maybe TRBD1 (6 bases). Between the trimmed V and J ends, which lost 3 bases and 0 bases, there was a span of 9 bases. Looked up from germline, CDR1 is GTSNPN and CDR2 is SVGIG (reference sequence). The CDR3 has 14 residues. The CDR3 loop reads CAWRDSYSGNTIYF. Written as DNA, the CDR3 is TGTGCCTGGAGGGACAGCTACTCTGGAAACACCATATATTTT.

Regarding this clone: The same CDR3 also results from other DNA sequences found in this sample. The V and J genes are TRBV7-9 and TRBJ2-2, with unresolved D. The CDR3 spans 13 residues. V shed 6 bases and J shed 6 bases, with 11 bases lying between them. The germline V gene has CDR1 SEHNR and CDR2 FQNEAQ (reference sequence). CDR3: CASSFTPPGELFF. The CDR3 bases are TGTGCCAGCAGTTTTACCCCACCCGGGGAGCTGTTTTTT.

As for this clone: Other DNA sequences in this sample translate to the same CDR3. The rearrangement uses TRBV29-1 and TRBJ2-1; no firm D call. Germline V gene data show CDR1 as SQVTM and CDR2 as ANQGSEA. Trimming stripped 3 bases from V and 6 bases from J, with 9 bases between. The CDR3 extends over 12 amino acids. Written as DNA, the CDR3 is TGCAGCGTTGATCGTGGTAGCAATGAGCAGTTCTTC. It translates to CSVDRGSNEQFF.

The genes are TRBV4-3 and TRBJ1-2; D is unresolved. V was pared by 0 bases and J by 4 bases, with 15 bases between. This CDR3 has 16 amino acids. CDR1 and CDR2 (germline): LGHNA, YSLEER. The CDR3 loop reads CASSQDYRENRYGYTF. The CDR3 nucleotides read TGCGCCAGCAGCCAAGATTATCGGGAGAACCGCTATGGCTACACCTTC.

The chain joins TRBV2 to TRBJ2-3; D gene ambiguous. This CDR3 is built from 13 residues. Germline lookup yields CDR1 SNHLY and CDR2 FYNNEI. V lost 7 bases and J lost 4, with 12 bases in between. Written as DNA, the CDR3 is TGTGCCAGCACACTTGGCGTCGCAGATACGCAGTATTTT. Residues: CASTLGVADTQYF. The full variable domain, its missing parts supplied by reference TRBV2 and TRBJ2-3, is EPEVTQTPSHQVTQMGQEVILRCVPISNHLYFYWYRQILGQKVEFLVSFYNNEISEKSEIFDDQFSVERPDGSNFTLKIRSTKLEDSAMYFCASTLGVADTQYFGPGTRLTVL.

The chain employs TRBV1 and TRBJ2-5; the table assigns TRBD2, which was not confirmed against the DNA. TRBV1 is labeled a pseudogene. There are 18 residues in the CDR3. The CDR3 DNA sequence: TGCACCAGCAGCCAAGGGGGTCAGCGGGAGGGCCTGGCGGAGACCCAGTACTTC. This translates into CTSSQGGQREGLAETQYF.

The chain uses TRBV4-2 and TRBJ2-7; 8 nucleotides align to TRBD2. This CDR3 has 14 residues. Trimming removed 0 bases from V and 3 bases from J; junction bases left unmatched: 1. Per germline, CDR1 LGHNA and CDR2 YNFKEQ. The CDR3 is CASSQDTSGYEQYF. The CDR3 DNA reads TGTGCCAGCAGCCAAGATACTAGCGGCTACGAGCAGTACTTC.

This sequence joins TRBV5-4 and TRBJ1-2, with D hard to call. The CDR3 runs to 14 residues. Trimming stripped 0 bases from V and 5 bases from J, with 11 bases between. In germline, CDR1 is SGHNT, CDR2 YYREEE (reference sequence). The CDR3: CASSLEVGRYGYTF. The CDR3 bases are TGTGCCAGCAGCTTGGAAGTAGGAAGGTATGGCTACACCTTC.

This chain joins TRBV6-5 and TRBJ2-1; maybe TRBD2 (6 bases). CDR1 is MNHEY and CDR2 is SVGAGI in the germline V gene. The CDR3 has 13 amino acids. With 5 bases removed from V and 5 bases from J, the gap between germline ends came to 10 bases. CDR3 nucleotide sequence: TGTGCCAGCAGTCAGCGGGCCCACAATGAGCAGTTCTTC. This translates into CASSQRAHNEQFF.

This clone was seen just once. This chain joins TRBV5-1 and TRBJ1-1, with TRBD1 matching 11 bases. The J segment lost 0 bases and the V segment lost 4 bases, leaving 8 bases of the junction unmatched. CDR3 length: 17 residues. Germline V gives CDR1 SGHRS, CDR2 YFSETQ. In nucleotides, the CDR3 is TGCGCCAGCAGCCAGTGGACAGGGGGCGGAATGAACACTGAAGCTTTCTTT. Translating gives CASSQWTGGGMNTEAFF. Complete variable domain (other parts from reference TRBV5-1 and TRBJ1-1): KAGVTQTPRYLIKTRGQQVTLSCSPISGHRSVSWYQQTPGQGLQFLFEYFSETQRNKGNFPGRFSGRQFSNSRSEMNVSTLELGDSALYLCASSQWTGGGMNTEAFFGQGTRLTVV.

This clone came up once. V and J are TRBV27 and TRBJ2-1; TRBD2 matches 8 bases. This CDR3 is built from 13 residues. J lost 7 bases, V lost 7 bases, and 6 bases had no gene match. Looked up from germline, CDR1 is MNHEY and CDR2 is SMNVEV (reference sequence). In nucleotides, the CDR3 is TGTGCCAGCACCTTAGCGGGAAGGAATGAGCAGTTCTTC. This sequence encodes CASTLAGRNEQFF.